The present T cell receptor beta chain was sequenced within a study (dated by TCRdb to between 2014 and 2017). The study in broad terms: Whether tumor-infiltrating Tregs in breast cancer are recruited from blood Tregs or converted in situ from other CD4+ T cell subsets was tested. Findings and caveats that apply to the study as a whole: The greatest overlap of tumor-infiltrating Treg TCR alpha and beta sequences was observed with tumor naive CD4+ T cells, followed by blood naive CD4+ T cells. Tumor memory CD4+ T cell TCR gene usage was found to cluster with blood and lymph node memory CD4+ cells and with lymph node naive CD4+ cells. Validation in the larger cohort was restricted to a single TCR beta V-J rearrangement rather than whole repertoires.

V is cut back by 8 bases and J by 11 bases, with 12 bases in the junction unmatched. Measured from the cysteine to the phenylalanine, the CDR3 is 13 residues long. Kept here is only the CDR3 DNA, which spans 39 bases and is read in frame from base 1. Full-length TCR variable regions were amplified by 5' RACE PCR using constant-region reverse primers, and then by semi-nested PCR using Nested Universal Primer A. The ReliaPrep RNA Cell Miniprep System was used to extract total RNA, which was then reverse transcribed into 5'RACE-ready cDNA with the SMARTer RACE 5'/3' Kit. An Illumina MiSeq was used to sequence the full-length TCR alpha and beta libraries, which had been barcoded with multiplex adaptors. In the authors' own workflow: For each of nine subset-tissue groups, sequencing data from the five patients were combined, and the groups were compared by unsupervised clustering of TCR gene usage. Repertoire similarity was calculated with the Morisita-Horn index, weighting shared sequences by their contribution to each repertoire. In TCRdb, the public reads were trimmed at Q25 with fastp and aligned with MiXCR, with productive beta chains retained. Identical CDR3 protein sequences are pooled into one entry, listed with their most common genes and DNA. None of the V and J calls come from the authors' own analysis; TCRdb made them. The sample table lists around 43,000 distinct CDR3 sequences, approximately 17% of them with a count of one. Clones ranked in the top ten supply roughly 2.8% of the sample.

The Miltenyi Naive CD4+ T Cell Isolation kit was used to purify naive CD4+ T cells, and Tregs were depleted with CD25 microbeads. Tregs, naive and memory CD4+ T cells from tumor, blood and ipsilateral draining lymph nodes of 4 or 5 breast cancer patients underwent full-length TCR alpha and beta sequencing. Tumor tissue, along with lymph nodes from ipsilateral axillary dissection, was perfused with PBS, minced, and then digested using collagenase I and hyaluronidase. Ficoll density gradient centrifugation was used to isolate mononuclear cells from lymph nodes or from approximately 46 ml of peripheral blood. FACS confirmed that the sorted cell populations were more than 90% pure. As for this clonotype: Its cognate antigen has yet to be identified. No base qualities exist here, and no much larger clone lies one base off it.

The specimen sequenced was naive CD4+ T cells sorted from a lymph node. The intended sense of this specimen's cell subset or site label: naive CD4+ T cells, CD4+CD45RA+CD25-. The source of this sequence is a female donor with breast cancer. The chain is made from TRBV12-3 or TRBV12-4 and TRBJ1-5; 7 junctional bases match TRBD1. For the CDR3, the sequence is CASRRGFGTAQHF. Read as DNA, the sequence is TGTGCCAGCCGGCGGGGCTTTGGGACAGCCCAGCATTTT.